This T cell receptor (beta chain) is drawn from a study of blood T cell repertoires in COVID-19. The method was immunoSEQ multiplex PCR; TCRdb's version includes in-frame clones alone and lacks a portion of them. The sample has around 700,000 clones, over 80% seen once. Germline V lookup: CDR1 SGHDN, CDR2 FVKESK. V was trimmed by 1 base and J by 7 bases, leaving 17 bases between them. The CDR3 loop spans 16 amino acids. The sequence was obtained from a woman aged 18 to 35 with acute or convalescent COVID-19. The J gene is TRBJ2-1, the V gene TRBV14, with D perhaps matching TRBD1 (5 bases). The sample was peripheral blood. The CDR3 is CASSQGAGPLENEQFF. CDR3 nucleotides: TGTGCCAGCAGCCAAGGGGCAGGGCCCCTTGAAAATGAGCAGTTCTTC.